This is a list of T cell receptor beta chains from one sample in a study. TCRdb recomputed calls from the 5' RACE reads with MiXCR, one row per CDR3 protein. The table lists roughly 57,000 distinct CDR3 sequences, around 20% of them singletons, with 3.2% in the top ten. The sequencing sample was made of tumor-infiltrating Tregs sorted from the breast tumor. The receptor source for this set is a female donor with breast cancer. Each CDR3 is given with its conserved first and last residue. A D gene is named only where the DNA matches it firmly. Some rows have no size entry. The others give once, few or many, or a class for an expanded clone.

J | size | D | V | DNA | CDR3
TRBJ2-7 | many | - | TRBV7-8 | TGTGCCAGCAACCCTGGGGGCAGTCAGCGATCGAAGGAGCAGTACTTC | CASNPGGSQRSKEQYF
TRBJ2-7 | - | TRBD1 | TRBV28 | TGTGCCAGCTCAACCTCGGGGACAGGGGGCCGCCAGTACTTC | CASSTSGTGGRQYF
TRBJ1-4 | few | - | TRBV28 | TGTGCCAGCAGTTCCCGGGGGGACACTAATGAAAAACTGTTTTTT | CASSSRGDTNEKLFF
TRBJ1-1 | - | - | TRBV18 | TGTGCCAGCTCACCACCGTCCGGGGGGGCAGGCACTGAAGCTTTCTTT | CASSPPSGGAGTEAFF
TRBJ1-5 | few | - | TRBV6-2/TRBV6-3 | TGTGCCAGCGGACTCAATCAGCCCCAGCATTTT | CASGLNQPQHF
TRBJ1-5 | once | - | TRBV2 | TGTGCCAGCAACGCTTTGGGACTTATTAATCAGCCCCAGCATTTT | CASNALGLINQPQHF
TRBJ1-1 | - | TRBD1 | TRBV12-3/TRBV12-4 | TGTGCCAGCAGTTTACCCGACAGGGGAGCCAACACTGAAGCTTTCTTT | CASSLPDRGANTEAFF
TRBJ1-4 | many | - | TRBV7-9 | TGTGCCAGCAGCTTAGGATCGGGTGAAAAACTGTTTTTT | CASSLGSGEKLFF
TRBJ2-7 | few | - | TRBV2 | TGTGCCAGCAGTGAAGAGGGCTGGGGAGGCGAGCAGTACTTC | CASSEEGWGGEQYF
TRBJ1-3 | - | - | TRBV7-8 | TGTGCCAGCAGCCTGTCCTGGACGACTGGAAACACCATATATTTT | CASSLSWTTGNTIYF
TRBJ2-6 | - | - | TRBV6-1 | TGTGCCAGCAGTGAACGAGGGATTGGGGCCAACGTCCTGACTTTC | CASSERGIGANVLTF
TRBJ2-2 | many | - | TRBV7-2 | TGTGCCAGCAGCTCCATCCAACTCCAGGGTTCTCTTGTAGGGGAGCTGTTTTTT | CASSSIQLQGSLVGELFF
TRBJ2-1 | - | TRBD2 | TRBV27 | TGTGCCAGCACCGTAAAGCGGGAGTGGGGCAATGAGCAGTTCTTC | CASTVKREWGNEQFF
TRBJ2-1 | - | TRBD2 | TRBV15 | TGTGCCACCAGCTTCCCTAGCGGAAACTACAATGAGCAGTTCTTC | CATSFPSGNYNEQFF
TRBJ2-2 | medium-sized | - | TRBV6-5 | TGTGCCAGCAGCGAAGACAGGAAAGGGACCGGGGAGCTGTTTTTT | CASSEDRKGTGELFF
TRBJ1-5 | few | - | TRBV7-8 | TGTGCCAGCAGCCCCAAATACCTCGCCCCGGATCAGCCCCAGCATTTT | CASSPKYLAPDQPQHF
TRBJ2-5 | many | - | TRBV6-5 | TGTGCCAGCAGACGCGGGACGGAAGGGCAGACCCAGTACTTC | CASRRGTEGQTQYF
TRBJ1-2 | many | TRBD1 | TRBV12-3/TRBV12-4 | TGTGCCAGCAGTTTGGACAGGGTCGTCTATGGCTACACCTTC | CASSLDRVVYGYTF
TRBJ2-3 | - | TRBD1 | TRBV7-2 | TGTGCCAGCAGCCTCCTGACAGGGATTAGCACAGATACGCAGTATTTT | CASSLLTGISTDTQYF
TRBJ2-1 | few | - | TRBV24-1 | TGTGCCACCAGTGAGGTTTTCGGGAATGAGCAGTTCTTC | CATSEVFGNEQFF
TRBJ2-1 | many | - | TRBV20-1 | TGCAGTGCTAGGTTGGGAGGTTGGGGCAATGAGCAGTTCTTC | CSARLGGWGNEQFF
TRBJ1-2 | few | - | TRBV24-1 | TGTGCCACCAGTGATCTGACCCCATCGGGCTACACCTTC | CATSDLTPSGYTF
TRBJ1-1 | few | - | TRBV5-1 | TGCGCCAGCAGCTTGAATGGCCTGCGGATGAACACTGAAGCTTTCTTT | CASSLNGLRMNTEAFF
TRBJ2-7 | - | - | TRBV5-4 | TGTGCCAGCAGCTTGGGCACAGGGTTATCCTACGAGCAGTACTTC | CASSLGTGLSYEQYF
TRBJ1-2 | many | - | TRBV7-9 | TGTGCCAGCAGCCCAATTGGGGTGGGCAGTTACTATGGCTACACCTTC | CASSPIGVGSYYGYTF
TRBJ1-2 | - | - | TRBV4-1 | TGCGCCAGCAGCCAAGATCTGGGGGGGACAGGCTACACCTTC | CASSQDLGGTGYTF
TRBJ2-5 | many | - | TRBV7-7 | TGTGCCAGCAGCTTATACCTCCAAGAGACCCAGTACTTC | CASSLYLQETQYF
TRBJ2-7 | few | TRBD2 | TRBV20-1 | TGCAGTGCGAGGAGCGGGAGCATCTACGAGCAGTACTTC | CSARSGSIYEQYF
TRBJ2-3 | medium-sized | - | TRBV29-1 | TGCAGCGTTGAGAGTGGAGGTGGCACAGATACGCAGTATTTT | CSVESGGGTDTQYF
TRBJ2-4 | - | - | TRBV10-1 | TGCGCCAGCAGTGAGTTCCAGGGGTTACAAAACATTCAGTACTTC | CASSEFQGLQNIQYF
TRBJ2-1 | - | - | TRBV7-6 | TGTGCCAGCAGCAACGAGCAGTTCTTC | CASSNEQFF
TRBJ1-1 | few | - | TRBV10-3 | TGTGCCATCAGTGAGTCGTTGAAGAACACTGAAGCTTTCTTT | CAISESLKNTEAFF
TRBJ2-1 | - | - | TRBV15 | TGTGCCACCAGCCACCGGGGCCTTAGCTCCTACAATGAGCAGTTCTTC | CATSHRGLSSYNEQFF
TRBJ2-2 | - | TRBD2 | TRBV20-1 | TGCAGTGCTATAAGTGCGGGAGAGGGCACCCGGGAGCTGTTTTTT | CSAISAGEGTRELFF
TRBJ2-7 | - | - | TRBV28 | TGTGCCAGCAGTTTCTTAAGCAGACGCTATAACTACGAGCAGTACTTC | CASSFLSRRYNYEQYF
TRBJ1-1 | many | TRBD1 | TRBV24-1 | TGTGCCGTCCAGGGGGCCTGGAACACTGAAGCTTTCTTT | CAVQGAWNTEAFF
TRBJ2-1 | many | TRBD2 | TRBV5-6 | TGTGCCAGCAGCTGGAAACTAGCGGATTACAATGAGCAGTTCTTC | CASSWKLADYNEQFF
TRBJ2-7 | - | - | TRBV5-1 | TGCGCCAGCAAAACAGCTAGCGACACCTACGAGCAGTACTTC | CASKTASDTYEQYF
TRBJ2-3 | many | - | TRBV6-5 | TGTGCCACCCGGACGGTTAGCACAGATACGCAGTATTTT | CATRTVSTDTQYF
TRBJ1-1 | few | - | TRBV20-1 | TGCAGTGCTTGGGACCTTGAAGCTTTCTTT | CSAWDLEAFF
TRBJ1-5 | many | TRBD1 | TRBV7-2 | TGTGCCAGCAGCTTTGGACAGGGTAGGGAGCCCCAGCATTTT | CASSFGQGREPQHF
TRBJ2-2 | few | - | TRBV12-3/TRBV12-4 | TGTGCCAGCAGGCCCGACAAGAACACCGGGGAGCTGTTTTTT | CASRPDKNTGELFF
TRBJ1-3 | few | - | TRBV12-3/TRBV12-4 | TGTGCCAGCAGTTTGGGAGGTGGAAACACCATATATTTT | CASSLGGGNTIYF
TRBJ2-3 | - | - | TRBV20-1 | TGCAGTGCTCTAGGTAGAAACACAGATACGCAGTATTTT | CSALGRNTDTQYF
TRBJ2-7 | many | - | TRBV5-5 | TGTGCCAGCAGCTTGAAAGCACCCATTATCGCCTACGAGCAGTACTTC | CASSLKAPIIAYEQYF